The clone carrying this T cell receptor (beta chain) ranks as medium-sized. Antigen specificity is unknown. This CDR3 region has 15 residues. Deletions cut 5 bases from V and 7 bases from J, with 15 bases between. Germline loops: CDR1 LNHDA, CDR2 SQIVND (reference sequence). These data originate in a study of T cell responses to AZD1222 COVID-19 vaccine. Overall study: Pooling of second doses given at about 4 or about 12 weeks was done. Study results and limitations: Two doses of AZD1222 preceded a rise in Spike-specific TCR breadth and depth. Seropositive status at baseline applied to only a handful of AZD1222 recipients. None of the repertoires were sampled until the peak T cell response had passed.

The protocol was immunoSEQ multiplex PCR, while the TCRdb copy is restricted to in-frame clones and leaves out a portion. The sample lists roughly 76,000 clones, 70% to 90% occurring once. The genes are TRBV19 and TRBJ1-6, with D uncertain. Sequenced material: peripheral blood, taken on day 0 of AZD1222 vaccination. The source of this sequence is an adult in good health. CDR3 DNA: TGTGCCAGTAGTCCCGAGGGATTACGGAATTCACCCCTCCACTTT. This encodes CASSPEGLRNSPLHF.